The clone carrying this TCR beta chain was detected only once. The data belong to a study of blood T cell repertoires in COVID-19. Study background: Italy, Spain and the United States were the sources of the convalescent and acute COVID-19 samples.

With 10 bases removed from V and 1 base from J, the gap between germline ends came to 16 bases. This CDR3 contains 14 residues. The germline V gene encodes CDR1 ENHRY and CDR2 SYGVKD. The table came from immunoSEQ multiplex PCR; TCRdb's copy has only in-frame clones and leaves some out. The sample lists hundreds of thousands of clones; around 86% were seen once. Sequenced material: peripheral blood. The clonotype was recovered from a young woman who had recovered from COVID-19. The chain couples TRBV10-3 to TRBJ1-1, with a tentative D call TRBD1 (5 bases). The CDR3 is CATSPGGRNTEAFF. As DNA, the CDR3 is TGTGCCACCTCACCCGGGGGACGGAACACTGAAGCTTTCTTT.